The 3 T cell receptor beta chains listed next were all sequenced from one sample in a study of early T cells in non-severe SARS-CoV-2 infection. TCRdb processed the 5' RACE reads anew with MiXCR; each CDR3 protein has one entry. The sample includes about 88,000 distinct CDR3 sequences, about 16% seen only once; the top ten take 5.5%. The sequenced sample was whole blood. All receptors come from an adult who was a healthcare worker with PCR-confirmed SARS-CoV-2 infection or an uninfected control (not recorded which).

CDR3 DNA: TGTGCCAGCAGGCAGGACGCCCCCTCCCATGGCTACACCTTC. It specifies CASRQDAPSHGYTF. This chain joins TRBV28 and TRBJ1-2; D not resolved. This CDR3 is 14 amino acids long. From germline, CDR1 is MDHEN and CDR2 SYDVKM. Trimming removed 6 bases from V and 6 bases from J, with 17 bases in between.

This clonotype has just a few counts. This sequence joins TRBV18 and TRBJ2-5; D is possibly TRBD1 or TRBD2 (6 bases each). CDR1 is KGHSH, CDR2 LQKENI, per germline. V was cut by 2 bases and J by 0 bases, with 10 bases left in between. CDR3 size: 15 residues. The CDR3 loop reads CASSPLGGNQETQYF. CDR3 nucleotide sequence: TGTGCCAGCTCACCATTGGGGGGCAACCAAGAGACCCAGTACTTC.

V and J are TRBV28 and TRBJ2-7; D is perhaps TRBD2 (5 bases). Germline CDR1 and CDR2: MDHEN and SYDVKM. The CDR3 sequence is 10 residues long. CDR3 sequence: CGAGSYEQYF. DNA of the CDR3: TGTGGCGCGGGCTCCTACGAGCAGTACTTC.